This is a list of T cell receptor beta chains from one sample in a study of CD8 T cells in Susac syndrome. Using its own MiXCR run on the immunoSEQ multiplex PCR reads, TCRdb lists one record per CDR3 protein. Of about 84,000 distinct CDR3 sequences detected, around 96% appear once; the ten largest clones hold around 0.41%. The sample was CD8+ T cells from PBMCs. Receptor source: a human donor with Susac syndrome. Both conserved end residues are part of each CDR3. Fields, in order: J gene, D gene, V gene, clone size, CDR3 protein, CDR3 DNA. A D gene is named only where the DNA matches it firmly. Clone sizes are given selectively: once, few, many, or a class where the clone is expanded.

TRBJ2-3,.,TRBV15,.,CATSRVTGEGTDTQYF,TGTGCCACCAGCAGAGTAACGGGAGAGGGCACAGATACGCAGTATTTT
TRBJ2-2,TRBD2,TRBV7-7,.,CASASGLNTGELFF,TGTGCTAGCGCTAGCGGCCTTAACACCGGGGAGCTGTTTTTT
TRBJ1-2,.,TRBV4-3,.,CASSQDFRGVNYGYTF,TGCGCCAGCAGCCAAGATTTTCGGGGCGTCAACTATGGCTACACCTTC
TRBJ2-7,.,TRBV27,.,CASSLRQGAYEQYF,TGTGCCAGCAGTTTGCGACAAGGAGCCTACGAGCAGTACTTC
TRBJ2-1,TRBD2,TRBV28,few,CASSWTSGVNEQFF,TGTGCCAGCAGTTGGACTAGCGGTGTCAATGAGCAGTTCTTC
TRBJ2-1,.,TRBV2,.,CASIRPSNEQFF,TGTGCCAGCATCCGACCCAGCAATGAGCAGTTCTTC
TRBJ2-3,.,TRBV30,.,CAWTSGISTDTQYF,TGTGCCTGGACTTCGGGAATAAGCACAGATACGCAGTATTTT
TRBJ2-7,TRBD1,TRBV29-1,once,CSVRGQGLEQYF,TGCAGCGTGAGGGGACAGGGGCTCGAGCAGTACTTC
TRBJ2-7,TRBD2,TRBV28,.,CASGLAGESHYEQYF,TGTGCCAGCGGACTAGCGGGAGAGTCCCACTACGAGCAGTACTTC
TRBJ2-5,.,TRBV12-3/TRBV12-4,.,CASQRGPTNQETQYF,TGTGCCTCACAAAGGGGTCCCACCAATCAAGAGACCCAGTACTTC
TRBJ2-4,.,TRBV5-1,.,CASGDLAKNIQYF,TGCGCCAGCGGGGATCTAGCCAAAAACATTCAGTACTTC
TRBJ1-1,.,TRBV29-1,.,CSVDVNTEAFF,TGCAGCGTTGACGTAAACACTGAAGCTTTCTTT
TRBJ1-2,TRBD1,TRBV29-1,.,CSVSDRVYGYTF,TGCAGCGTTTCCGACAGGGTCTATGGCTACACCTTC
TRBJ2-3,.,TRBV7-9,.,CASSLAVDSQYF,TGTGCCAGCAGCTTAGCCGTGGATTCGCAGTATTTT
TRBJ2-7,.,TRBV9,.,CASSVEPAYEQYF,TGTGCCAGCAGCGTAGAACCAGCCTACGAGCAGTACTTC
TRBJ2-7,.,TRBV11-2,.,CASSADGATQYF,TGTGCCAGCAGCGCCGACGGAGCGACGCAGTACTTC
TRBJ2-1,TRBD2,TRBV3-1,.,CASIGAGEQFF,TGTGCCAGCATCGGAGCGGGGGAGCAGTTCTTC
TRBJ2-1,TRBD2,TRBV27,.,CASSFIGTSGSNEQFF,TGTGCCAGCAGTTTCATCGGGACTAGCGGGTCCAATGAGCAGTTCTTC
TRBJ2-1,.,TRBV7-9,.,CASSSWDSYNEQFF,TGTGCCAGCAGCAGCTGGGACTCCTACAATGAGCAGTTCTTC
TRBJ2-2,TRBD1,TRBV28,.,CASSSGQGGLSGELFF,TGTGCCAGCAGTTCCGGACAGGGGGGTTTAAGCGGGGAGCTGTTTTTT
TRBJ1-2,.,TRBV29-1,.,CSGGTGGYGYTF,TGCAGCGGTGGGACGGGAGGCTATGGCTACACCTTC
TRBJ1-2,.,TRBV20-1,.,CSVYRARHYGYTF,TGCAGTGTTTACAGGGCAAGGCACTATGGCTACACCTTC
TRBJ2-1,TRBD2,TRBV14,.,CASSELAGPGNEQFF,TGTGCCAGCAGCGAACTAGCGGGGCCTGGGAATGAGCAGTTCTTC
TRBJ2-7,.,TRBV27,.,CASSFVGNEQYF,TGTGCCAGCAGTTTTGTGGGTAACGAGCAGTACTTC
TRBJ1-1,.,TRBV11-2,.,CASSLGWAGVNTEAFF,TGTGCCAGCAGCTTAGGGTGGGCAGGGGTGAACACTGAAGCTTTCTTT
TRBJ2-1,.,TRBV14,.,CASSHGFYNEQFF,TGTGCCAGCAGCCACGGATTCTACAATGAGCAGTTCTTC
TRBJ2-7,TRBD2,TRBV29-1,.,CSVVSGRVNEQYF,TGCAGCGTTGTTAGCGGGAGGGTGAACGAGCAGTACTTC
TRBJ2-7,TRBD1,TRBV2,.,CASSRDRVTYEQYF,TGTGCCAGCAGCCGAGACAGGGTAACCTACGAGCAGTACTTC
TRBJ1-2,TRBD1,TRBV20-1,once,CSAPTGVRRGYTF,TGCAGTGCCCCGACAGGGGTCCGTCGTGGCTACACCTTC
TRBJ1-2,.,TRBV6-5,.,CASSYSWQGSSYGYTF,TGTGCCAGCAGTTACTCGTGGCAGGGGAGTTCCTATGGCTACACCTTC
TRBJ2-2,.,TRBV19,.,CASSIYTGELFF,TGTGCCAGTAGTATTTACACCGGGGAGCTGTTTTTT
TRBJ2-5,.,TRBV15,.,CATTGVPGETQYF,TGTGCCACCACGGGGGTCCCCGGAGAGACCCAGTACTTC
TRBJ2-5,TRBD2,TRBV9,.,CASSVGSSGRETQYF,TGTGCCAGCAGCGTAGGGTCTAGCGGGAGAGAGACCCAGTACTTC
TRBJ2-1,TRBD2,TRBV12-3/TRBV12-4,.,CASRINPSGSTNNEQFF,TGTGCCAGCAGGATTAATCCTAGCGGGAGCACTAACAATGAGCAGTTCTTC
TRBJ1-1,TRBD1,TRBV30,.,CAWDGQGAEAFF,TGTGCCTGGGACGGACAGGGCGCTGAAGCTTTCTTT
TRBJ2-4,.,TRBV20-1,.,CSARRGKAKNIQYF,TGCAGTGCTAGGAGGGGGAAGGCCAAAAACATTCAGTACTTC
TRBJ1-2,TRBD1,TRBV20-1,.,CSAIGTGGGDGYTF,TGCAGTGCTATCGGGACAGGGGGCGGCGATGGCTACACCTTC
TRBJ2-2,TRBD2,TRBV20-1,.,CSARDWASGSTGELFF,TGCAGTGCTAGAGATTGGGCTAGCGGCTCCACCGGGGAGCTGTTTTTT
TRBJ2-7,.,TRBV5-1,.,CASSGKSGSRDEQYF,TGCGCCAGCAGCGGAAAATCAGGGAGCAGAGACGAGCAGTACTTC
TRBJ2-5,.,TRBV5-6,.,CASSLGVESFPQETQYF,TGTGCCAGCAGCTTGGGGGTCGAATCGTTTCCACAAGAGACCCAGTACTTC
TRBJ2-1,.,TRBV20-1,.,CSARSFLWGYNEQFF,TGCAGTGCTAGATCGTTCTTGTGGGGTTACAATGAGCAGTTCTTC
TRBJ2-5,TRBD2,TRBV6-5,.,CASSYLTSGQETQYF,TGTGCCAGCAGCTATCTGACTAGCGGCCAAGAGACCCAGTACTTC
TRBJ2-1,TRBD2,TRBV27,.,CANTVESAGAGYNEQFF,TGTGCCAACACCGTCGAGAGTGCGGGAGCAGGCTACAATGAGCAGTTCTTC
TRBJ2-7,TRBD2,TRBV7-9,.,CASSLRTSGPSSYEQYF,TGTGCCAGCAGCTTAAGGACTAGCGGGCCCAGCTCCTACGAGCAGTACTTC
TRBJ2-3,TRBD2,TRBV20-1,.,CSASGAVLAGGLTDTQYF,TGCAGTGCCTCTGGCGCCGTTTTAGCGGGAGGGTTGACAGATACGCAGTATTTT
TRBJ2-3,.,TRBV9,.,CASGRADSTDTQYF,TGTGCCAGCGGAAGGGCGGATAGCACAGATACGCAGTATTTT
TRBJ2-5,TRBD1,TRBV27,.,CASSIGTDGETQYF,TGTGCCAGCAGTATCGGGACAGATGGGGAGACCCAGTACTTC
TRBJ2-5,TRBD2,TRBV7-9,.,CASSPLTSVEETQYF,TGTGCCAGCAGCCCACTGACTAGCGTAGAGGAGACCCAGTACTTC
TRBJ1-2,.,TRBV6-2/TRBV6-3,.,CASSYARDRGYTF,TGTGCCAGCAGTTACGCGCGGGACCGGGGCTACACCTTC
TRBJ2-4,TRBD1,TRBV15,.,CATSRGTGGNIQYF,TGTGCCACCAGCAGAGGCACAGGGGGTAACATTCAGTACTTC
TRBJ2-5,.,TRBV25-1,.,CASSEWETYETQYF,TGTGCCAGCAGTGAATGGGAGACATATGAGACCCAGTACTTC
TRBJ2-3,.,TRBV14,.,CASSQGYGDTQYF,TGTGCCAGCAGCCAAGGCTACGGGGATACGCAGTATTTT
TRBJ2-7,TRBD1,TRBV7-9,once,CASSSGQVTYEQYF,TGTGCCAGCAGCAGTGGACAGGTGACCTACGAGCAGTACTTC
TRBJ1-5,.,TRBV6-2/TRBV6-3,.,CASSRGLNQPQHF,TGTGCCAGCAGTCGGGGGCTCAATCAGCCCCAGCATTTT
TRBJ1-5,.,TRBV27,.,CASSPQGPQPQHF,TGTGCCAGCAGCCCCCAGGGCCCTCAGCCCCAGCATTTT
TRBJ1-2,.,TRBV24-1,.,CATSGDTGSLGYTF,TGTGCCACCAGTGGCGATACAGGGTCTCTTGGCTACACCTTC
TRBJ2-7,TRBD2,TRBV7-9,once,CASSSSTSGRDEQYF,TGTGCCAGCAGCTCCTCGACTAGCGGGAGAGACGAGCAGTACTTC
TRBJ2-7,TRBD1,TRBV10-3,.,CAIRVSGTGGYEQYF,TGTGCCATCAGAGTCTCCGGGACAGGGGGGTACGAGCAGTACTTC
TRBJ2-5,TRBD2,TRBV5-4,.,CASSLDLAGETQYF,TGTGCCAGCAGCTTAGATTTAGCGGGAGAGACCCAGTACTTC
TRBJ2-2,.,TRBV6-4,.,CASSDRGDGTGELFF,TGTGCCAGCAGTGACAGGGGCGATGGCACCGGGGAGCTGTTTTTT